Each of the 24 T cell receptor beta chains below was sequenced from the same sample in a study of T cells after yellow fever vaccination. From the 5' RACE reads, TCRdb called clonotypes with MiXCR, one entry per CDR3 protein. Of about 580,000 distinct CDR3 sequences listed, approximately 16% are singletons. Sequenced material: PBMCs, taken 5 days after the first yellow fever vaccination. The receptors derive from a man younger than 30 who received the YFV17D yellow fever vaccine.

The V call is TRBV6-5, the J call TRBJ2-5, with D uncertain. The germline CDR1 and CDR2 sequences are MNHEY and SVGAGI. This CDR3 spans 13 amino acids. Trimming shortened V by 2 bases and J by 1 base, and 5 bases separated the two germline ends. The CDR3: CASSYEVQETQYF. CDR3 coding DNA: TGTGCCAGCAGTTACGAGGTCCAAGAGACCCAGTACTTC.

The V call is TRBV18, the J call TRBJ2-7; TRBD1 aligns across 7 bases. CDR1 KGHSH and CDR2 LQKENI come from the germline V gene. The CDR3 runs 17 residues. The V segment lost 4 bases and the J segment 0 bases; nucleotides outside the gene matches: 12. CDR3 residues: CASSRTVGTASSYEQYV. As DNA, the CDR3 is TGTGCCAGCTCACGGACGGTTGGGACAGCTAGCTCCTACGAGCAGTACGTC.

This clonotype has a handful of counts. The V and J genes are TRBV18 and TRBJ1-6, with D possibly TRBD1 on 5 matching bases. CDR3 length: 14 residues. Germline V lookup: CDR1 KGHSH, CDR2 LQKENI. Trimming removed 1 base from V and 8 bases from J, with 9 bases in between. The CDR3 region has the DNA TGTGCCAGCTCACCACAGGGGAAGGATTCACCCCTCCACTTT. Protein: CASSPQGKDSPLHF.

A few counts support this clonotype. The chain joins TRBV29-1 to TRBJ1-1; D is uncertain. The V and J ends lost 4 bases and 1 base respectively, with 4 bases between them. The CDR3 has 11 amino acids. CDR1 SQVTM and CDR2 ANQGSEA come from the germline V gene. CDR3 region: CSVGKNTEAFF. CDR3 DNA sequence: TGCAGCGTTGGTAAGAACACTGAAGCTTTCTTT.

This clonotype has only a few counts. One end of the junction is discordant with germline, which a read error may explain. The chain couples TRBV7-2 to TRBJ2-1, with unresolved D. CDR3 length: 12 residues. Germline V gene lookup returns CDR1 SGHTA and CDR2 FQGNSA. CDR3 in amino acids: CASSFAAQERDF. In nucleotides, the CDR3 is TGTGCCAGCAGCTTTGCGGCGCAGGAAAGGGACTTC.

Details on this clonotype: A much larger clone lies one base from this, so it may be a read error. The chain joins TRBV7-2 to TRBJ1-5; D not resolved. The CDR3 covers 15 residues. Germline values: CDR1 SGHTA, CDR2 FQGNSA. Here the CDR3 DNA reads TGTGCCAGCAGCTACTCGGGATATAGCAATCAGCACCAGCATTTT. It specifies CASSYSGYSNQHQHF.

This clonotype was observed a handful of times. The V call is TRBV7-2, the J call TRBJ1-3; 8 bases match TRBD1. The CDR3 has 15 residues. The V segment lost 5 bases and the J segment 0 bases; nucleotides outside the gene matches: 3. Looked up from germline, CDR1 is SGHTA and CDR2 is FQGNSA. CDR3 sequence: CASSVGTGSGNTIYF. The CDR3 nucleotides are TGTGCCAGCAGCGTCGGGACAGGCTCTGGAAACACCATATATTTT. Drawing the rest from reference TRBV7-2 and TRBJ1-3, the complete variable domain is GAGVSQSPSNKVTEKGKDVELRCDPISGHTALYWYRQSLGQGLEFLIYFQGNSAPDKSGLPSDRFSAERTGGSVSTLTIQRTQQEDSAVYLCASSVGTGSGNTIYFGEGSWLTVV.

This clonotype was observed a handful of times. The V call is TRBV10-1, the J call TRBJ2-3, with D possibly TRBD1 on 6 matching bases. The germline V gene has CDR1 WNHNN and CDR2 SYGVQD (reference sequence). The V gene lost 0 bases and the J gene lost 11 bases, with 18 bases spanning the gap. The CDR3 contains 15 residues. The CDR3 loop reads CASSESLGQQGQQYF. Here the CDR3 DNA reads TGCGCCAGCAGTGAGTCGCTGGGACAACAGGGCCAGCAGTATTTT.

The rearrangement joins TRBV7-9 to TRBJ1-1; 10 nucleotides line up with TRBD1. Germline CDR1 reads SEHNR; CDR2 reads FQNEAQ (reference sequence). The CDR3 contains 14 residues. Trimming at V came to 4 bases and at J to 4 bases, leaving 3 bases not matched to a gene. The CDR3 protein is CASSSGTGATEAFF. CDR3 nucleotides: TGTGCCAGCAGCTCCGGGACAGGGGCCACTGAAGCTTTCTTT.

This clonotype was counted at least ten times. The J gene is TRBJ2-5, the V gene TRBV7-9; weak D call: TRBD1 (5 bases). Per the germline V gene, CDR1 is SEHNR and CDR2 is FQNEAQ (reference sequence). V lost 5 bases to trimming and J lost 0 bases, with 7 bases between them. The CDR3 contains 13 residues. The CDR3 is CASSPDNQETQYF. In DNA, the CDR3 is TGTGCCAGCAGCCCGGACAACCAAGAGACCCAGTACTTC.

V is TRBV5-4 and J is TRBJ2-5, with a possible D match to TRBD2 (6 bases). The germline V gene encodes CDR1 SGHNT and CDR2 YYREEE (reference sequence). Trimming left V 9 bases short and J 3 bases short, with 15 bases between. The CDR3 is made up of 13 amino acids. This chain's CDR3 is CANSRDLEETQYF. CDR3 coding DNA: TGTGCCAACTCCCGGGACTTGGAAGAGACCCAGTACTTC.

This clonotype was found many times. The J gene is TRBJ2-1, the V gene TRBV5-1; 9 nucleotides line up with TRBD1. The V gene end was trimmed by 4 bases and the J gene end by 6 bases; junction bases not matched to a gene: 8. The germline V gene encodes CDR1 SGHRS and CDR2 YFSETQ. The length of the CDR3 is 15 residues. Here the CDR3 reads CASSPLGQGTNEQFF. In DNA form, the CDR3 reads TGCGCCAGCAGCCCCCTGGGACAGGGAACCAATGAGCAGTTCTTC. Together with reference TRBV5-1 and TRBJ2-1, the CDR3 gives the full variable domain: KAGVTQTPRYLIKTRGQQVTLSCSPISGHRSVSWYQQTPGQGLQFLFEYFSETQRNKGNFPGRFSGRQFSNSRSEMNVSTLELGDSALYLCASSPLGQGTNEQFFGPGTRLTVL.

The chain recombines TRBV28 with TRBJ2-2; D may be TRBD1 (6 bases). The V and J ends lost 8 bases and 4 bases respectively, with 14 bases between them. The CDR3 runs 14 residues. Germline CDR1 and CDR2: MDHEN and SYDVKM. The CDR3 sequence: CASGIQGGTGELFF. The CDR3 bases are TGTGCCAGCGGAATACAGGGTGGCACCGGGGAGCTGTTTTTT.

This chain joins TRBV15 and TRBJ2-5; 7 bases map to TRBD1. The length of the CDR3 is 13 residues. In germline, CDR1 is LNHNV, CDR2 YYDKDF (reference sequence). Germline trimming cut 8 bases from V and 4 bases from J; bases unmatched to any gene: 7. The CDR3 DNA reads TGTGCCACCCAAAGGGGACAGCTAGAGACCCAGTACTTC. This translates into CATQRGQLETQYF.

The rearrangement links TRBV11-2 to TRBJ2-7, with D perhaps TRBD1 or TRBD2 (6 bases each). Germline V gene sequence: CDR1 SGHAT, CDR2 FQNNGV. V lost 1 base and J lost 5, with 15 bases in between. The CDR3 consists of 15 residues. DNA for the CDR3: TGTGCCAGCAGCTTAGCGCGACGGGGGCGGGACGAGCAGTACGTC. As protein: CASSLARRGRDEQYV.

This clonotype was picked up a small number of times. The CDR3 nucleotides read TGTGCCAGCAGCCCGATTCGGGGGGGCGGCACAGATACGCAGTATTTT. Its protein is CASSPIRGGGTDTQYF. This chain uses TRBV11-2 with TRBJ2-3, with TRBD2 identical over 8 bases. There are 16 residues in the CDR3. V gave up 5 bases and J gave up 1 base; unmatched junction bases: 8. The germline CDR1 and CDR2 sequences are SGHAT and FQNNGV. Together with reference TRBV11-2 and TRBJ2-3, the CDR3 gives the full variable domain: EAGVAQSPRYKIIEKRQSVAFWCNPISGHATLYWYQQILGQGPKLLIQFQNNGVVDDSQLPKDRFSAERLKGVDSTLKIQPAKLEDSAVYLCASSPIRGGGTDTQYFGPGTRLTVL.

This clonotype occurred once. V gene TRBV4-2 combines with J gene TRBJ2-7, with TRBD1 matching 9 bases. The germline V gene encodes CDR1 LGHNA and CDR2 YNFKEQ. The CDR3 sequence is 12 residues long. V shed 6 bases and J 6 bases; nucleotides not matched to a gene: 3. Written as DNA, the CDR3 is TGTGCCAGCAGTGGGACAGGGTCCGAGCAGTACTTC. Its protein product is CASSGTGSEQYF.

This chain links TRBV7-2 with TRBJ1-1, with 9 nucleotides matching TRBD1. This CDR3 is built from 15 residues. J gave up 3 bases and V 5 bases, and 7 bases lay outside the gene matches. Germline loops: CDR1 SGHTA, CDR2 FQGNSA. The CDR3 region has the DNA TGTGCCAGCAGCCGATACAGGGGGCGCGACACTGAAGCTTTCTTT. Its protein is CASSRYRGRDTEAFF.

V is TRBV6-1 and J is TRBJ2-1, with D tentatively TRBD2 (5 bases). Trimming removed 7 bases from V and 0 bases from J, with 10 bases in between. CDR1 and CDR2 (germline): MNHNS, SASEGT. CDR3 length: 14 amino acids. The CDR3 spells CASNPGSSYNEQFF. DNA of the CDR3: TGTGCCAGCAACCCGGGAAGCTCCTACAATGAGCAGTTCTTC.

CDR3 sequence: CASSAPGQGSSYEQYF. Written as DNA, the CDR3 is TGTGCCAGCAGCGCGCCGGGACAGGGGAGCTCCTACGAGCAGTACTTC. The chain recombines TRBV7-2 with TRBJ2-7, with 10 bases aligning to TRBD1. V lost 5 bases to trimming and J lost 0 bases; unmatched junction nucleotides: 7. This CDR3 is built from 16 residues. The V gene's germline CDR1 is SGHTA and CDR2 FQGNSA.

This chain joins TRBV6-2 or TRBV6-3 and TRBJ2-7, with D unresolved. There are 13 residues in the CDR3. From germline, CDR1 is MNHEY and CDR2 SVGEGT. V lost 6 bases and J 1 base, leaving 10 bases between the germline ends. The CDR3 sequence is CASSGALSYEQYV. The DNA of the CDR3 is TGTGCCAGCAGCGGCGCCTTGTCCTACGAGCAGTACGTC.

This clonotype has only a few counts. The chain carries TRBV5-1 and TRBJ1-2; D may be TRBD1 (5 bases). In germline, CDR1 is SGHRS, CDR2 YFSETQ. V shed 4 bases and J shed 0 bases, with 16 bases lying between them. The CDR3 spans 16 residues. CDR3 protein: CASSPGGLRANYGYTF. In nucleotides, the CDR3 is TGCGCCAGCAGCCCTGGGGGACTGAGAGCTAACTATGGCTACACCTTC.

This clonotype has just a few counts. The V gene is TRBV5-1, the J gene TRBJ2-5; 8 bases are a match to TRBD1. CDR1 is SGHRS, CDR2 YFSETQ, per germline. V shed 2 bases, J shed 5 bases, and the junction held 8 bases outside the gene matches. The CDR3 sequence is 15 residues long. CDR3 region: CASSLGTGGGETQYF. In DNA, the CDR3 is TGCGCCAGCAGCTTAGGGACAGGAGGGGGGGAGACCCAGTACTTC.

Concerning this clonotype: One junction end does not reproduce the germline sequence, and a read error may be involved. This sequence joins TRBV11-2 and TRBJ2-5, with 9 bases lining up with TRBD2. Germline CDR1 and CDR2: SGHAT and FQNNGV. The CDR3 has 15 residues. The CDR3 is CASSLERGGLGANVF. The CDR3 nucleotides read TGTGCCAGCAGCTTAGAGCGGGGGGGCCTTGGTGCAAATGTCTTC.